Listed below are T cell receptor beta chains from one sample, sequenced in a study of T cell repertoires in cytomegalovirus infection. TCRdb passed the reads through MiXCR, listing each CDR3 protein once. The table has 290,000 or so distinct CDR3 sequences, about 26% seen once. Sequenced sample: PBMCs. The receptors stem from a human donor in good health (CMV status not recorded). Some clones in this sample may be carry-over from other donors' samples. The conserved cysteine and the conserved F or W are not part of the CDR3 here. The order of the fields is V gene, J gene, clone size, CDR3 protein. Clone size appears in some rows only: once, few, many, or a class for an expanded clone.

V: TRBV6-5
J: TRBJ1-5
size: once
CDR3: ASALIGGGNQPQH

V: TRBV28
J: TRBJ2-3
size: -
CDR3: ASSSRWARGGPDTQY

V: TRBV7-2
J: TRBJ2-3
size: -
CDR3: ASSAGQGADTQY

V: TRBV7-2
J: TRBJ1-2
size: many
CDR3: ASSPSGRSLNYGYT

V: TRBV20-1
J: TRBJ2-7
size: -
CDR3: SEGLARGGEQY

V: TRBV30
J: TRBJ1-5
size: -
CDR3: AWSQSGDQPQH

V: TRBV27
J: TRBJ2-7
size: few
CDR3: ASSLLSGLAIHEQY

V: TRBV7-3
J: TRBJ2-1
size: few
CDR3: ASSLRRGGGNEQF

V: TRBV2
J: TRBJ2-2
size: few
CDR3: ASSRMQKPGELF

V: TRBV28
J: TRBJ1-6
size: -
CDR3: ASSYRTGKVSPLH

V: TRBV28
J: TRBJ1-1
size: -
CDR3: ASSISPTEAF

V: TRBV6-5
J: TRBJ2-7
size: -
CDR3: ASEPLFPGVGEQY

V: TRBV19
J: TRBJ2-7
size: -
CDR3: ASSIDTGGSYEQY

V: TRBV20-1
J: TRBJ2-5
size: -
CDR3: SARVGEMEETQY

V: TRBV7-2
J: TRBJ2-1
size: many
CDR3: ASRRTSGHNEQF

V: TRBV28
J: TRBJ1-4
size: -
CDR3: ASSPKDRGYNEKLF

V: TRBV6-5
J: TRBJ2-1
size: few
CDR3: ASRPSLGSSYNEQF

V: TRBV12-3/TRBV12-4
J: TRBJ1-1
size: -
CDR3: ASSLGTGYTEAF